This TCR beta chain was documented in a study of cytotoxic CD8 clonotypes in ibrutinib-treated CLL. Study as a whole: A mean of around 260,000 productive templates and approximately 85,000 productive rearrangements was obtained per sample.

The V and J ends lost 3 bases and 1 base respectively, with 13 bases between them. The length of the CDR3 is 16 residues. Per germline, CDR1 MDHEN and CDR2 SYDVKM. Sequencing used immunoSEQ multiplex PCR; TCRdb keeps in-frame clones, though not all of them. The sample records 30,000 to 40,000 clones, roughly two thirds being singletons. This receptor was taken from a human donor with chronic lymphocytic leukemia. V gene TRBV28 combines with J gene TRBJ1-5; D remains ambiguous. Material: PBMCs, obtained before ibrutinib treatment. Here the CDR3 DNA reads TGTGCCAGCAGTTTTGTTTCCCTCGGGAGCAATCAGCCCCAGCATTTT. Its translation: CASSFVSLGSNQPQHF.